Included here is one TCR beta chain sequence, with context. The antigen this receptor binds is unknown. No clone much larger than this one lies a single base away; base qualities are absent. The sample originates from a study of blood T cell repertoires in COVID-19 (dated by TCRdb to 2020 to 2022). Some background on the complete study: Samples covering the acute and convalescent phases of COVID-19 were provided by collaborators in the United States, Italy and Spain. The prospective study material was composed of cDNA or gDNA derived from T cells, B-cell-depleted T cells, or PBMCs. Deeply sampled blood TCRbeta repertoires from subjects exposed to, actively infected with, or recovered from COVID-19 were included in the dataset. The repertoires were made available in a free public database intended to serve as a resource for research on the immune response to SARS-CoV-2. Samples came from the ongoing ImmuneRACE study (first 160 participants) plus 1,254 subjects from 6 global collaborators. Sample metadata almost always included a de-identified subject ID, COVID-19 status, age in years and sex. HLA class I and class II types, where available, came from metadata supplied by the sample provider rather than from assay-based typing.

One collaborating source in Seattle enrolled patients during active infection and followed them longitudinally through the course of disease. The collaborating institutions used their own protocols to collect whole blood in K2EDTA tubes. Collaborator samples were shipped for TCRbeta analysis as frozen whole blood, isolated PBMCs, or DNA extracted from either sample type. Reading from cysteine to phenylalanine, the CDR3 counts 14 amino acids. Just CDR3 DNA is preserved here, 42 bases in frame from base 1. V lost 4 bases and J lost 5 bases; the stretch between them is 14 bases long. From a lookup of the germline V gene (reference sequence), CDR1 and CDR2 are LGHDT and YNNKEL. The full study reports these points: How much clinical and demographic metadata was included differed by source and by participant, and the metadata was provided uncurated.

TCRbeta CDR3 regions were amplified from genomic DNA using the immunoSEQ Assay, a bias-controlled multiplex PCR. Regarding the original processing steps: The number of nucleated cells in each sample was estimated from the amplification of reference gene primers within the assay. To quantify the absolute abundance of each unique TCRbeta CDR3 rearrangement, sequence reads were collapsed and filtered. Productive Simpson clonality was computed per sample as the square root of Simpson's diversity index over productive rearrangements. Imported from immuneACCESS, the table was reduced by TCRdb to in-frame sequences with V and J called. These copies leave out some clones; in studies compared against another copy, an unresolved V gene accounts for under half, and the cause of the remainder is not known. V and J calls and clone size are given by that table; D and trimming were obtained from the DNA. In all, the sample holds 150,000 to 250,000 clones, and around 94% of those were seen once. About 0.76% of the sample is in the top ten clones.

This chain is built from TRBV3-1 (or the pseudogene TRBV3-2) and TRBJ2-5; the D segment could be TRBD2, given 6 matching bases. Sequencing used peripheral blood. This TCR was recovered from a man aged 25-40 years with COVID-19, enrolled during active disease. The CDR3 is CASSPRTTGETQYF. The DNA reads TGTGCCAGCAGCCCACGGACTACGGGGGAGACCCAGTACTTC.